This T cell receptor (beta chain) was documented in a study of shared clonotypes between healthy human individuals. Study-wide results and limits: An effect of sequencing depth on clonotype sharing among donors was expected.

CD45RO-negative cells were positively selected for CCR7, leaving out terminally differentiated effector memory CD45RA+ cells. Healthy HIV-negative adults without recent acute infections or vaccinations served as donors. With regard to this clone: Its antigen is still unknown.

With 4 bases removed from V and 0 bases from J, the gap between germline ends came to 15 bases. Germline V gives CDR1 LNHDA, CDR2 SQIVND (reference sequence). The CDR3 has 16 amino acids. For every subset, genomic DNA was evenly distributed across several immunoSEQ plates. Original processing notes: ImmunoSEQ gave junction-only sequences without quality scores, so filtering differed. Only in-frame clones appear in the TCRdb table, and some are missing; sequencing was by immunoSEQ multiplex PCR. V and J calls and clone size follow that table, whereas D and trimming were derived from the DNA. The sample has 700,000 to 950,000 clones, roughly 96% seen once; the top ten hold 0.2% to 0.25%.

The chain employs TRBV19 and TRBJ2-5, with D uncertain. The receptor was isolated from a young man in good health. The source material was naive CD8+ T cells sorted from blood. The CDR3 here is CASSTSATPYQETQYF. The CDR3 DNA sequence: TGTGCCAGTAGTACCTCTGCGACCCCTTACCAAGAGACCCAGTACTTC.